Listed below are T cell receptor beta chains from one sample, sequenced in a study of blood T cell repertoires in COVID-19. Produced via immunoSEQ multiplex PCR; TCRdb's table is partial and in-frame only. The data contain about 90,000 clones, less than 80% of them seen just once; the ten biggest clones take up approximately 15%. Sequencing input: peripheral blood. The receptors here all came from a woman of 80 years or more with acute or convalescent COVID-19. Both conserved end residues are part of each CDR3. Each record gives: clone size, J gene, D gene, V gene, CDR3 DNA, CDR3 protein. The D gene is left open where the match is weak. Some rows mark clone size as missing; the rest say once, few, many or name a class of expanded clone.

NA | TRBJ2-2 | NA | TRBV7-2 | TGTGCCAGCAGCTTAGATTGGCAGGCCGGGGAGCTGTTTTTT | CASSLDWQAGELFF
NA | TRBJ2-7 | TRBD1 | TRBV13 | TGTGCCAGCAGCCTAAGCGGACAGGGCGTCTACGAGCAGTACTTC | CASSLSGQGVYEQYF
few | TRBJ1-4 | NA | TRBV3-1/TRBV3-2 | TGTGCCAGCAGCGGGGACATAAATGAAAAACTGTTTTTT | CASSGDINEKLFF
NA | TRBJ1-5 | TRBD1 | TRBV28 | TGTGCCAGCAGTTATGTCAGGGGGAGACAGCCCCAGCATTTT | CASSYVRGRQPQHF
once | TRBJ2-1 | TRBD2 | TRBV27 | TGTGCCAGCAGTTTAGGGCTGGGAACTAGCGGGGGGGGTCAGTTCTTC | CASSLGLGTSGGGQFF
NA | TRBJ1-1 | NA | TRBV7-9 | TGTGCCAGCAGCCCCCCAGGGCTCAGGACTGAAGCTTTCTTT | CASSPPGLRTEAFF
NA | TRBJ2-2 | NA | TRBV6-5 | TGTGCCAGCAGTCTGAATCCGGACACCGGGGAGCTGTTTTTT | CASSLNPDTGELFF
NA | TRBJ1-5 | TRBD1 | TRBV9 | TGTGCCAGCAGCCTCGGGACAGCGAATCAGCCCCAGCATTTT | CASSLGTANQPQHF
NA | TRBJ1-5 | NA | TRBV7-9 | TGTGCCAGCAGCCACGGAATCCGAGGGAGCAATCAGCCCCAGCATTTT | CASSHGIRGSNQPQHF
NA | TRBJ1-6 | NA | TRBV6-5 | TGTGCCAGCGCCTGGATGAGCGGATCACCCCTCCACTTT | CASAWMSGSPLHF
once | TRBJ2-3 | TRBD2 | TRBV6-5 | TGTGCCAGCAGCCGGACTAGAACAGATACGCAGTATTTT | CASSRTRTDTQYF
few | TRBJ2-5 | NA | TRBV6-1 | TGTGCCAGCAGTGAAACCCACGAGGAGACCCAGTACTTC | CASSETHEETQYF
few | TRBJ1-6 | TRBD1 | TRBV7-2 | TGTGCCAGCAGCTTAAAGGGGGCGAATTCACCCCTCCACTTT | CASSLKGANSPLHF
NA | TRBJ1-4 | TRBD1 | TRBV20-1 | TGCAGTGCTAGTCAACGGGACAGGGGTGGGGAAAAACTGTTTTTT | CSASQRDRGGEKLFF
NA | TRBJ1-2 | TRBD1 | TRBV7-9 | TGTGCCAGCAGCGCCTCCGGGACAGGGACAATCTGGGGCTACACCTTC | CASSASGTGTIWGYTF
NA | TRBJ2-5 | NA | TRBV5-1 | TGCGCCAGCACCGAGGAGGCCGGGGAGACCCAGTACTTC | CASTEEAGETQYF
NA | TRBJ1-4 | NA | TRBV4-1 | TGCGCCAGCAGCCCAAATCAACAGGAAAAACTGTTTTTT | CASSPNQQEKLFF
NA | TRBJ2-1 | TRBD1 | TRBV7-2 | TGTGCCAGCAGCCCCCGGAGGGACAGGGACAATGAGCAGTTCTTC | CASSPRRDRDNEQFF
NA | TRBJ1-6 | NA | TRBV4-3 | TGCGCCAGCAGCCAAGATATGGGGGCCGTGGGTTCACCCCTCCACTTT | CASSQDMGAVGSPLHF
few | TRBJ2-3 | TRBD1 | TRBV5-1 | TGCGCCAGCAGCTTGGCTGGACAGGGCTGGGAAGATACGCAGTATTTT | CASSLAGQGWEDTQYF
NA | TRBJ2-5 | NA | TRBV5-4 | TGTGCCAGCACCTATGGACTCTCACAAGAGACCCAGTACTTC | CASTYGLSQETQYF
few | TRBJ1-2 | TRBD1 | TRBV5-6 | TGTGCCAGCAGCTTCGATCAGGGGGACTATGGCTACACCTTC | CASSFDQGDYGYTF
NA | TRBJ2-5 | TRBD2 | TRBV5-1 | TGCGCCAGCAGAAGACTAGCGGAAGAGACCCAGTACTTC | CASRRLAEETQYF
NA | TRBJ2-7 | NA | TRBV24-1 | TGTGCCACCAGTGACCCTACCACGTTCGAGCAGTACTTC | CATSDPTTFEQYF
NA | TRBJ2-1 | TRBD2 | TRBV7-2 | TGTGCCAGCAGCTTAGCAGCGGGGACGTACAATGAGCAGTTCTTC | CASSLAAGTYNEQFF
few | TRBJ2-7 | TRBD1 | TRBV20-1 | TGCAGTGCTAGTCCCCAGGGGGATTACGAGCAGTACTTC | CSASPQGDYEQYF
few | TRBJ1-2 | TRBD1 | TRBV6-5 | TGTGCCACCACCTCTGGGGGGGCAGGGGGCGCGTGGACCTTC | CATTSGGAGGAWTF
NA | TRBJ1-1 | NA | TRBV2 | TGTGCCAGCAAAACGAGGCCGAACACTGAAGCTTTCTTT | CASKTRPNTEAFF
once | TRBJ1-1 | NA | TRBV30 | TGTGCCTGGATTCCGAGGGCCACTGAAGCTTTCTTT | CAWIPRATEAFF
NA | TRBJ1-2 | TRBD1 | TRBV19 | TGTGCCAGTACCCTCTCGGGACAGGGTAGCTATGGCTACACCTTC | CASTLSGQGSYGYTF
NA | TRBJ2-7 | NA | TRBV7-2 | TGTGCCAGCAGCTTTGACGGGGGGCTCTACGAGCAGTACTTC | CASSFDGGLYEQYF
NA | TRBJ2-7 | NA | TRBV7-2 | TGTGCCAGCAGCTTAGCATCAGGTGGGGGGTACGAGCAGTACTTC | CASSLASGGGYEQYF
NA | TRBJ1-2 | NA | TRBV28 | TGTGCCAGCAGTTTCTTGTCCTCGTATGGCTACACCTTC | CASSFLSSYGYTF
NA | TRBJ2-3 | TRBD2 | TRBV28 | TGTGCCAGCAGTCCACAGACTAGCGGGGTCACAGATACGCAGTATTTT | CASSPQTSGVTDTQYF
NA | TRBJ2-4 | NA | TRBV30 | TGTGCCTGGAGTGTAGACAGGAGCTCCGTTCTAGCCAAAAACATTCAGTACTTC | CAWSVDRSSVLAKNIQYF
NA | TRBJ1-1 | NA | TRBV3-1/TRBV3-2 | TGTGCCAGCAGCCAAGAGTATCGGAACACTGAAGCTTTCTTT | CASSQEYRNTEAFF
NA | TRBJ2-7 | TRBD2 | TRBV5-1 | TGCGCCAGCAGCTTGATAGCGAGCGGGGGGTCCTACGAGCAGTACTTC | CASSLIASGGSYEQYF
NA | TRBJ2-7 | TRBD1 | TRBV20-1 | TGCAGTACAGGGGCGGAGGAGCAGTACTTC | CSTGAEEQYF
NA | TRBJ1-3 | TRBD1 | TRBV7-9 | TGTGCCGGGGGACAGGCGGTCTCTGGAAACACCATATATTTT | CAGGQAVSGNTIYF
NA | TRBJ1-2 | NA | TRBV5-4 | TGTGCCAGCAGCTCCTCAGGTTTGGGCTATGGCTACACCTTC | CASSSSGLGYGYTF
NA | TRBJ2-7 | TRBD1 | TRBV5-1 | TGCGCCAGCAGCTTCGACAGGGGCTCCTACGAGCAGTACTTC | CASSFDRGSYEQYF
NA | TRBJ2-6 | TRBD1 | TRBV6-2/TRBV6-3 | TGTGCCAGCAGTACTCGACTCGGGGACAGGACCTACTCTGGGGCCAACGTCCTGACTTTC | CASSTRLGDRTYSGANVLTF
NA | TRBJ2-3 | TRBD2 | TRBV29-1 | TGCAGCGTCCGCAAGGGAGGGTATAGCACAGATACGCAGTATTTT | CSVRKGGYSTDTQYF
few | TRBJ1-1 | TRBD1 | TRBV5-1 | TGCGCCAGCAGCTTAGGAGGGGGCTGGAACACTGAAGCTTTCTTT | CASSLGGGWNTEAFF
NA | TRBJ1-1 | NA | TRBV6-2/TRBV6-3 | TGTGCCAGCAGTTACTTCGGGGGCACTGAAGCTTTCTTT | CASSYFGGTEAFF